These T cell receptor beta chains were read from a single sample in a study of tumor-infiltrating lymphocytes in glioblastoma multiforme. Each CDR3 protein is one row after TCRdb ran MiXCR on the multiplex PCR reads. Among about 13,000 distinct CDR3 sequences listed, around 66% were seen once. Sequenced material: brain tumor tissue. These receptors came from a male donor with glioblastoma. CDR3s include the opening cysteine and the closing phenylalanine or tryptophan. A D gene is named only where the DNA matches it firmly. Where a row states a size, it is once, few, many or the class of an expanded clone; other rows omit it.

abundance	v_gene	j_gene	d_gene	CDR3nt	CDR3aa
-	TRBV10-3	TRBJ1-1	-	TGTGCCATCAGTGAGTCCCGCGGACACAACACTGAAGCTTTCTTT	CAISESRGHNTEAFF
-	TRBV28	TRBJ2-6	-	TGTGCCAGCACCAAGGGACGGTTCTCTGGGGCCAACGTCCTGACTTTC	CASTKGRFSGANVLTF
-	TRBV10-2	TRBJ2-3	TRBD2	TGCGCCAGCATTCCTAGCGGAGGCACAGATACGCAGTATTTT	CASIPSGGTDTQYF
few	TRBV29-1	TRBJ2-1	-	TGCAGCACTCGGGACGCGAGCTCATGCAATGAGCAGTTCTTC	CSTRDASSCNEQFF
-	TRBV5-4	TRBJ2-4	-	TGTGCCAGCAGCTTTTGGGCAGACGACAACATTCAGTACTTC	CASSFWADDNIQYF
-	TRBV4-3	TRBJ2-7	-	TGCGCCAGCAGCCAAGACGGGGGACCCCGTAACGAGCAGTACTTC	CASSQDGGPRNEQYF
-	TRBV12-3/TRBV12-4	TRBJ1-5	-	TGTGCCAGCACGGGGGAGGGCAATCAGCCCCAGCATTTT	CASTGEGNQPQHF
-	TRBV4-2	TRBJ2-1	TRBD2	TGTGCCAGCAGCCATGCCCTTCGACTAGCGGGAAGATACAATGAGCAGTTCTTC	CASSHALRLAGRYNEQFF
many	TRBV11-1	TRBJ2-4	-	TGTGCCAGCAGCCCCCTCAAGGCCGGCATTCAGTACTTC	CASSPLKAGIQYF
-	TRBV10-3	TRBJ2-1	TRBD1	TGTGTCATCAGTGGTCTCGGACCACAGGGGGAGCATGAGCAGTTCTTC	CVISGLGPQGEHEQFF
-	TRBV12-3/TRBV12-4	TRBJ2-1	-	TGTGCCAGCAGTTTAGGGAGGGTCAATGAGAAGTTCTTC	CASSLGRVNEKFF
-	TRBV20-1	TRBJ1-4	-	TGCAGTGCTAGAGATACCCGGGTCTTTAATGAAAAACTGTTTTTT	CSARDTRVFNEKLFF
-	TRBV4-2	TRBJ2-7	-	TGTGCCAGCAGCCATCTTGCAAGTTACGAGCATTACTTC	CASSHLASYEHYF
-	TRBV2	TRBJ2-1	-	TGTGCCAGCAAAAAATGGGGAACTGACAATGAGCAGTTCTTC	CASKKWGTDNEQFF
-	TRBV7-9	TRBJ1-1	-	TGTGCCTGCAGCTTAGGCGGGTTTAGGGAGGTCCCATCGGGCGACACTGATGCTGTCTTT	CACSLGGFREVPSGDTDAVF
few	TRBV20-1	TRBJ1-2	-	TGCAGTGTTAGAGAAGAGTTCGACGGCCACACCTTC	CSVREEFDGHTF
-	TRBV20-1	TRBJ2-5	-	TGCAGTGCTAGAGAGTTTGGAGGAGAGACCCAGTACTTC	CSAREFGGETQYF
-	TRBV4-2	TRBJ2-1	TRBD2	TGTGCCAGCAGCCAAGATCGTCTAGCGGGGCTCTACAATGGGCAGTTCTTC	CASSQDRLAGLYNGQFF
medium-sized	TRBV14	TRBJ2-7	-	TGTGCCAGCAGCCAAGAGTTCGGGAGCTACGAGCAGTACTTC	CASSQEFGSYEQYF
-	TRBV4-2	TRBJ1-5	-	TGTGCCAGCAGCCAAGATCCGGGAGGGAATGTGGTTAGCAATCAGCCCCAGCATTTT	CASSQDPGGNVVSNQPQHF
-	TRBV4-1	TRBJ1-2	-	TGCGCCAGCAGTCAAGATCGATACGTGGGAAACTATGGCTACACCTTC	CASSQDRYVGNYGYTF
medium-sized	TRBV6-2/TRBV6-3	TRBJ1-5	-	TGTGCCAGCGAAACAGATAGCAATCAGCCCCAGCATTTT	CASETDSNQPQHF
-	TRBV12-5	TRBJ2-7	-	TGTGCTAGTGCCCCCCGCGGGGACCAGTATTACGAGCAGTACTTC	CASAPRGDQYYEQYF
few	TRBV10-3	TRBJ2-6	TRBD1	TGTGCCAGCAGATGGACAGGGGGCGCCCCCCGCTCTGGGGCCAACGTCCTGACTTTC	CASRWTGGAPRSGANVLTF
many	TRBV24-1	TRBJ1-2	-	TGTGCCACCAGTGACCCGCGGGACTTCGCGGATGGCTACACCTTC	CATSDPRDFADGYTF
-	TRBV6-1	TRBJ2-1	TRBD2	TGTGCCAGCAATGCATCCCAACTAGCGGGAGCTTATGAGCAGTTCTTC	CASNASQLAGAYEQFF
-	TRBV12-3/TRBV12-4	TRBJ2-5	-	TGTGCCAGCAGTAATGAGGGACAAGAGACTCGGTACTTC	CASSNEGQETRYF
many	TRBV5-4	TRBJ2-3	-	TGTGCCAGCAGCTTACCCACAGGCCGTCGAGGAAGCACAGATACGCAGTATTTT	CASSLPTGRRGSTDTQYF
-	TRBV11-3	TRBJ2-1	TRBD2	TGTGCCAGCAGCTTGGGGGGGGGGGATGAGCAGTTCTTC	CASSLGGGDEQFF